These T cell receptor beta chains were read from a single sample in a study of T cell responses to AZD1222 COVID-19 vaccine. Profiled with immunoSEQ multiplex PCR; TCRdb holds only in-frame clones, not every one. This sample yields about 120,000 clones, of which roughly 90% are seen a single time; more than 13% belongs to the top ten. The sequences come from peripheral blood, collected on day 0 of AZD1222 vaccination. All receptors derive from an adult in good health. Both conserved end residues are part of each CDR3. D genes are given only for firm matches. Not every row has a clone size; where given, it reads once, few, many or a size class.

size: once
J: TRBJ2-7
D: TRBD1
V: TRBV27
CDR3: CASRQRGGRYEQYF
DNA: TGTGCCAGCAGACAAAGAGGGGGCCGATACGAGCAGTACTTC

size: -
J: TRBJ1-5
D: -
V: TRBV5-1
CDR3: CASSVAGVSNQPQHF
DNA: TGCGCCAGCAGCGTAGCAGGGGTTAGCAATCAGCCCCAGCATTTT

size: -
J: TRBJ2-7
D: -
V: TRBV7-8
CDR3: CASSLRGEDEQYF
DNA: TGTGCCAGCAGCTTAAGGGGAGAAGACGAGCAGTACTTC

size: -
J: TRBJ1-3
D: -
V: TRBV6-6
CDR3: CASSYPGVSGNTIYF
DNA: TGTGCCAGCAGTTACCCGGGAGTATCTGGAAACACCATATATTTT

size: -
J: TRBJ1-1
D: -
V: TRBV5-6
CDR3: CASSLYSPQGRAEAFF
DNA: TGTGCCAGCAGCTTGTATTCCCCCCAGGGTCGCGCTGAAGCTTTCTTT

size: -
J: TRBJ1-4
D: TRBD1
V: TRBV19
CDR3: CASSRQGGEKLFF
DNA: TGTGCCAGTAGTCGACAGGGGGGGGAAAAACTGTTTTTT

size: -
J: TRBJ1-3
D: -
V: TRBV5-4
CDR3: CASSLDQGRGNTIYF
DNA: TGTGCCAGCAGCTTGGATCAGGGGCGCGGAAACACCATATATTTT

size: -
J: TRBJ1-4
D: -
V: TRBV7-2
CDR3: CATQLTGANEKLFF
DNA: TGTGCCACCCAACTTACGGGCGCTAATGAAAAACTGTTTTTT

size: -
J: TRBJ2-3
D: -
V: TRBV7-8
CDR3: CASSLGATDTQYF
DNA: TGTGCCAGCAGCTTAGGAGCCACAGATACGCAGTATTTT

size: -
J: TRBJ1-1
D: -
V: TRBV7-6
CDR3: CASSESPYRESQAFF
DNA: TGTGCCAGCAGCGAATCACCTTACAGGGAGAGTCAAGCTTTCTTT

size: -
J: TRBJ1-5
D: -
V: TRBV4-1
CDR3: CASSQELGEYQPQHF
DNA: TGCGCCAGCAGCCAAGAACTGGGGGAGTATCAGCCCCAGCATTTT

size: -
J: TRBJ1-2
D: -
V: TRBV11-2
CDR3: CASSLSGGSGYTF
DNA: TGTGCCAGCAGCTTATCGGGGGGGAGTGGCTACACCTTC

size: -
J: TRBJ1-1
D: TRBD1
V: TRBV6-5
CDR3: CASSFLQGQAFF
DNA: TGTGCCAGCAGTTTCCTACAGGGGCAAGCTTTCTTT

size: -
J: TRBJ2-1
D: TRBD2
V: TRBV11-2
CDR3: CASSPTGGSSYNEQFF
DNA: TGTGCCAGCAGCCCAACCGGGGGGAGCTCCTACAATGAGCAGTTCTTC

size: -
J: TRBJ2-1
D: TRBD2
V: TRBV30
CDR3: CAWSVQTSGSRVEQFF
DNA: TGTGCCTGGAGTGTACAAACTAGCGGGAGTAGAGTGGAGCAGTTCTTC

size: -
J: TRBJ2-5
D: -
V: TRBV3-1/TRBV3-2
CDR3: CASSQDQETQYF
DNA: TGTGCCAGCAGCCAAGACCAAGAGACCCAGTACTTC

size: -
J: TRBJ2-2
D: -
V: TRBV7-6
CDR3: CASSPRQEGGELFF
DNA: TGTGCCAGCAGCCCTCGACAGGAGGGCGGGGAGCTGTTTTTT

size: -
J: TRBJ2-7
D: -
V: TRBV4-1
CDR3: CASSQERETRWHEQYF
DNA: TGCGCCAGCAGCCAAGAGAGGGAAACTAGGTGGCACGAGCAGTACTTC

size: -
J: TRBJ1-4
D: -
V: TRBV18
CDR3: CASSPFLNSDSRNEKLFF
DNA: TGTGCCAGCTCACCCTTCTTAAATTCGGACAGTCGAAATGAAAAACTGTTTTTT

size: -
J: TRBJ1-6
D: -
V: TRBV3-1/TRBV3-2
CDR3: CASSQDSLRGDNSPLHF
DNA: TGTGCCAGCAGCCAAGATTCGTTGCGGGGAGATAATTCACCCCTCCACTTT

size: -
J: TRBJ2-5
D: TRBD2
V: TRBV6-1
CDR3: CASSETSGGQQETQYF
DNA: TGTGCCAGCAGTGAGACTAGCGGGGGACAACAAGAGACCCAGTACTTC

size: -
J: TRBJ1-5
D: -
V: TRBV19
CDR3: CASSIAGRINQPQHF
DNA: TGTGCCAGTAGTATAGCCGGACGGATTAATCAGCCCCAGCATTTT

size: -
J: TRBJ2-5
D: -
V: TRBV7-6
CDR3: CASSVRLGRETQYF
DNA: TGTGCCAGCAGCGTGAGACTAGGGCGAGAGACCCAGTACTTC

size: -
J: TRBJ1-2
D: TRBD1
V: TRBV5-4
CDR3: CASSYRGGNGYTF
DNA: TGTGCCAGCAGCTACAGGGGGGGGAATGGCTACACCTTC

size: -
J: TRBJ1-1
D: -
V: TRBV18
CDR3: CASSQQIGQTGLNTEAFF
DNA: TGTGCCAGCTCCCAACAAATAGGACAAACTGGGCTTAACACTGAAGCTTTCTTT

size: few
J: TRBJ1-1
D: -
V: TRBV5-1
CDR3: CASSLPNTEAFF
DNA: TGCGCCAGCAGCTTGCCGAACACTGAAGCTTTCTTT

size: once
J: TRBJ2-5
D: -
V: TRBV3-1/TRBV3-2
CDR3: CASSPDPGGKETQYF
DNA: TGTGCCAGCAGCCCCGATCCGGGGGGCAAAGAGACCCAGTACTTC

size: -
J: TRBJ1-4
D: -
V: TRBV19
CDR3: CASSTPRGGKKEKLFF
DNA: TGTGCCAGTAGTACTCCCCGTGGGGGGAAGAAGGAAAAACTGTTTTTT

size: few
J: TRBJ2-7
D: -
V: TRBV3-1/TRBV3-2
CDR3: CASSPRAATSYEQYF
DNA: TGTGCCAGCAGCCCGCGGGCCGCGACCTCCTACGAGCAGTACTTC

size: -
J: TRBJ2-1
D: -
V: TRBV27
CDR3: CASSLSMGESEQFF
DNA: TGTGCCAGCAGTTTATCGATGGGGGAGTCGGAGCAGTTCTTC

size: -
J: TRBJ1-5
D: TRBD1
V: TRBV6-6
CDR3: CASSYEDRVVQPQHF
DNA: TGTGCCAGCAGTTACGAGGACAGGGTTGTTCAGCCCCAGCATTTT